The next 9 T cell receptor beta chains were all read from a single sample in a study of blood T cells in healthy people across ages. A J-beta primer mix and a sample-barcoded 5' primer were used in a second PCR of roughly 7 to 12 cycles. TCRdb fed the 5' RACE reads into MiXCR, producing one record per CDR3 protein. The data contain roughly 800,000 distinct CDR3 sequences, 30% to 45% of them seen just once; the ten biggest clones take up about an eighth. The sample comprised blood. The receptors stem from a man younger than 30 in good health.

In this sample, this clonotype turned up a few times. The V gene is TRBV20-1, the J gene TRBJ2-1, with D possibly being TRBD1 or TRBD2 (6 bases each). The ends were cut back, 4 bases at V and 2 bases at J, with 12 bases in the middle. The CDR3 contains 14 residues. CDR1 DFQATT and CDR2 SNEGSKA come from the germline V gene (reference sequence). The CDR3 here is CSAIPGGPYNEQFF. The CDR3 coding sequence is TGCAGTGCTATACCCGGGGGCCCCTACAATGAGCAGTTCTTC.

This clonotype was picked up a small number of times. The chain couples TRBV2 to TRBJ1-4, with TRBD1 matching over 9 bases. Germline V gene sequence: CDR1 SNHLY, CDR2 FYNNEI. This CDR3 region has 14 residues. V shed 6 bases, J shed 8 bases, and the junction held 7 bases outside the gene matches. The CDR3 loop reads CASREQGALEKLFF. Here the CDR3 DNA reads TGTGCCAGCAGGGAACAGGGGGCTTTGGAAAAACTGTTTTTT.

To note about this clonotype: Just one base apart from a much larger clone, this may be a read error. The CDR3 bases are TGCAGTGCTAGTCCGGGCATGCTGGGTGAGCAGTACTTC. It translates to CSASPGMLGEQYF. J is TRBJ2-7 and V is TRBV20-1; D is unresolved. This CDR3 region has 13 residues. Between the trimmed V and J ends, which lost 3 bases and 7 bases, there was a span of 16 bases. Germline lookup yields CDR1 DFQATT and CDR2 SNEGSKA (reference sequence).

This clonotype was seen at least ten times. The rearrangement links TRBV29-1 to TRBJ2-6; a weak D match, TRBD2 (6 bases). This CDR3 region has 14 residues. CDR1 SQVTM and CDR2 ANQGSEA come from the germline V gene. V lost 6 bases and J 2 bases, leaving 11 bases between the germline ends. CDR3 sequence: CSVEGLTGANVLTF. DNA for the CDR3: TGCAGCGTCGAGGGACTTACTGGGGCCAACGTCCTGACTTTC.

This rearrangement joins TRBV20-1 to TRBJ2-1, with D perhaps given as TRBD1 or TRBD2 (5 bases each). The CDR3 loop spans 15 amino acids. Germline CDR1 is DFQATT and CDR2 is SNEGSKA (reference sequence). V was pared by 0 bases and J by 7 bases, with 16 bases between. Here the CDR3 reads CSARDLTLGENEQFF. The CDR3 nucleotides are TGCAGTGCTAGAGATTTAACGTTGGGGGAGAATGAGCAGTTCTTC.

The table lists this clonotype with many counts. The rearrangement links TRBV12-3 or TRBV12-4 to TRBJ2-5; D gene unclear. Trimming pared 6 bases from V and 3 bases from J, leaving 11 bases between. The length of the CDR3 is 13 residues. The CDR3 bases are TGTGCCAGCAGCGTCGACCTCGAAGAGACCCAGTACTTC. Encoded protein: CASSVDLEETQYF.

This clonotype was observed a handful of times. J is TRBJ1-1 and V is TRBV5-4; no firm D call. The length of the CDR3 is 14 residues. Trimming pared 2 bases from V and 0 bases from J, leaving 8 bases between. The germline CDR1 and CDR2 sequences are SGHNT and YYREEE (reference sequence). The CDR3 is CASSLTAMNTEAFF. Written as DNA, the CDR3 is TGTGCCAGCAGCTTAACAGCCATGAACACTGAAGCTTTCTTT.

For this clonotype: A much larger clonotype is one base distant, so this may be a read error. The CDR3 is CSIGTVTSTGTQYF. For the CDR3, the DNA is TGCAGCATAGGGACTGTCACTAGCACAGGTACGCAGTATTTT. V usage is TRBV29-1 and J usage is TRBJ2-3; tentatively, D is TRBD2 (6 bases). The CDR3 sequence is 14 residues long. CDR1 and CDR2 from the germline V gene are SQVTM and ANQGSEA.

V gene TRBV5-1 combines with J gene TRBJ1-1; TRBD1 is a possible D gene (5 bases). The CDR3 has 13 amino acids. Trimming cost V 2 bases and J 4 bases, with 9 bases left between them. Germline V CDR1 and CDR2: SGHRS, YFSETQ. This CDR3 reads CASSFTGATEAFF. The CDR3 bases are TGCGCCAGCAGCTTTACAGGTGCCACTGAAGCTTTCTTT.